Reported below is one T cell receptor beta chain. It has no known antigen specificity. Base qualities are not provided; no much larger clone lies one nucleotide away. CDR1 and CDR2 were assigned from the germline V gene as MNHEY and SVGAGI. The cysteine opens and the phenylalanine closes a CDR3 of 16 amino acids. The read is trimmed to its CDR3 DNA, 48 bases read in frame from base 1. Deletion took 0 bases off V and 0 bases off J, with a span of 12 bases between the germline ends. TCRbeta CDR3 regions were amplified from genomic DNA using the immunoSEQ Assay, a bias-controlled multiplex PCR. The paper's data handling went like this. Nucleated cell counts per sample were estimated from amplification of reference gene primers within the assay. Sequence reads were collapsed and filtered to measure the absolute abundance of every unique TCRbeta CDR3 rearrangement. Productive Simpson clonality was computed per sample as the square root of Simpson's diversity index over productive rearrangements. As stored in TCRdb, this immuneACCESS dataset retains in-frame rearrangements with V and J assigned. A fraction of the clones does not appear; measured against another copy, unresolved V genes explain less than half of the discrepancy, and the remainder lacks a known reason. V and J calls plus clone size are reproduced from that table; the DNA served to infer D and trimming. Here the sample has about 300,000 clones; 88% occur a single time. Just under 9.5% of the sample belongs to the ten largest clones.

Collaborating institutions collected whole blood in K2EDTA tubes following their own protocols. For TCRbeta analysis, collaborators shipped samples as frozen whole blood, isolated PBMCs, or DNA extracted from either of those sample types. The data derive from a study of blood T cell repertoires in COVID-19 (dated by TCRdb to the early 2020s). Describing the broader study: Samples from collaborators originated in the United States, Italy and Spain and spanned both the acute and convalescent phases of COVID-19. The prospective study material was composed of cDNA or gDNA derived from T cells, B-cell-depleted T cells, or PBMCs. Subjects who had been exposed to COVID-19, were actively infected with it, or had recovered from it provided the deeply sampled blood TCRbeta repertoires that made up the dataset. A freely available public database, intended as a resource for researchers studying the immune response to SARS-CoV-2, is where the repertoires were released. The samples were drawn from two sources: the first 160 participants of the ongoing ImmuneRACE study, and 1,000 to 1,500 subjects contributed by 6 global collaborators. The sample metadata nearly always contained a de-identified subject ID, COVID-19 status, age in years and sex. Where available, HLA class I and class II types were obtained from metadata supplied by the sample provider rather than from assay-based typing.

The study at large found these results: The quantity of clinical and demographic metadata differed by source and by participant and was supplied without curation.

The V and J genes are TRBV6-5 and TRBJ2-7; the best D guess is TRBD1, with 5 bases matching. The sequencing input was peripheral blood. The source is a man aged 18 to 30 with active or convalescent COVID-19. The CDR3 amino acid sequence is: CASSYSRQMSSYEQYF. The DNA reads TGTGCCAGCAGTTACTCGAGACAGATGAGCTCCTACGAGCAGTACTTC.